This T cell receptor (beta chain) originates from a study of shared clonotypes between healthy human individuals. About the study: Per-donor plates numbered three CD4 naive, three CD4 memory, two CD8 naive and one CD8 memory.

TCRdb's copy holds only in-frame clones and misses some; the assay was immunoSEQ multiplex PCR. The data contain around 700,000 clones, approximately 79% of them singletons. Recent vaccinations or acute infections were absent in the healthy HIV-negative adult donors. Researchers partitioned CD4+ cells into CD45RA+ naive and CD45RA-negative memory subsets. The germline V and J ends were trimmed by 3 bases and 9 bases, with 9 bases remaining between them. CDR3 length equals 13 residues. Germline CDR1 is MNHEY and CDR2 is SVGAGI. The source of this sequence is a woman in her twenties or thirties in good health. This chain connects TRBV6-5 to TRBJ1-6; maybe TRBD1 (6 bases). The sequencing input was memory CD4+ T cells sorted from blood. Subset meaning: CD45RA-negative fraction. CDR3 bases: TGTGCCAGCAGTTATAGAGGGGGTTCACCCCTCCACTTT. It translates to CASSYRGGSPLHF.